This entry is about one T cell receptor beta chain. This specimen comes from a study of somatic mutations in cytotoxic T cells in rheumatoid arthritis. Assay used: immunoSEQ multiplex PCR; TCRdb lists only in-frame clones, some missing. The sample consists of under 20,000 clones, about 80% of them appearing once. CDR1 is WSHSY and CDR2 is SAAADI in the germline V gene. V lost 3 bases and J 5 bases, leaving 8 bases between the germline ends. CDR3 length equals 12 residues. The sequence was obtained from an adult with rheumatoid arthritis. The gene calls are TRBV10-2 and TRBJ2-7; D is uncertain. The sequencing sample was made of CD8+ T cells sorted from blood. DNA of the CDR3: TGCGCCAGCAGTGACTCTCTGGACGAGCAGTACTTC. Protein: CASSDSLDEQYF.